What follows is one T cell receptor (beta chain) and its context. This record comes from a study of blood T cell repertoires in COVID-19. Study as a whole: Nucleic acid was either cDNA or gDNA, and it came from T cells, B-cell-depleted T cells, or PBMCs.

V dropped 5 bases and J dropped 5 bases, with 12 bases sitting between them. The CDR3 length is 13 residues. The V gene's germline CDR1 is SQVTM and CDR2 ANQGSEA. Per the original methods: Counts of nucleated cells, estimated from reference gene primer amplification, were obtained. Method: immunoSEQ multiplex PCR; TCRdb's copy keeps in-frame clones and lacks some. V, J and clone size derive from that table, while D and trimming were established from the DNA sequence. The table lists 200,000 to 250,000 clones, roughly 83% of them singletons. V usage is TRBV29-1 and J usage is TRBJ1-4, with D hard to call. Sequenced: peripheral blood. The clonotype comes from a woman of 80 years or more with COVID-19, enrolled during active disease. The CDR3 is CSVKESGNEKLFF. The CDR3 nucleotides read TGCAGCGTTAAGGAGTCGGGGAATGAAAAACTGTTTTTT.